A selection of T cell receptor beta chains follows, all from one sample in a study of neurological immune-mediated disorders. A single record per CDR3 protein comes from TCRdb applying MiXCR to the 5' RACE reads. The sample has roughly 56,000 distinct CDR3 sequences, more than 9.5% seen once. The sequenced sample consisted of PBMCs. The source is a man aged 55 to 70 in good health. Both conserved end residues are part of each CDR3. D genes are given only for firm matches. The size field is filled for only some rows; it gives once, few, many or a size class.

clone_size j_call d_call cdr3_length v_call cdr3_aa cdr3_nt
many TRBJ1-4 NA 16 TRBV7-2 CASSLEPPGRGEKLFF TGTGCCAGCAGCTTAGAGCCCCCAGGCAGGGGAGAAAAACTGTTTTTT
many TRBJ2-3 TRBD2 15 TRBV20-1 CSARGYRGVTDTQYF TGCAGTGCTAGAGGATATCGGGGGGTCACAGATACGCAGTATTTT
few TRBJ1-4 NA 15 TRBV6-1 CASSETMGTNEKLFF TGTGCCAGCAGTGAAACCATGGGAACTAATGAAAAACTGTTTTTT
many TRBJ1-2 TRBD1 14 TRBV5-5 CASSMTGFNYGYTF TGTGCCAGCAGCATGACAGGGTTTAACTATGGCTACACCTTC
many TRBJ1-1 TRBD1 16 TRBV14 CASSPLVGQGSTEAFF TGTGCCAGCAGCCCGTTGGTGGGACAGGGGAGCACTGAAGCTTTCTTT
many TRBJ2-7 TRBD1 17 TRBV5-1 CASSRRGDRGSSYEQYF TGCGCCAGCAGCCGGAGGGGGGACAGGGGGAGCTCCTACGAGCAGTACTTC
many TRBJ1-5 NA 14 TRBV7-2 CASSYYSSNQPQHF TGTGCCAGCAGCTATTATTCTAGCAATCAGCCCCAGCATTTT
NA TRBJ2-5 NA 14 TRBV20-1 CSVTNMGGVETQYF TGTAGTGTTACGAACATGGGGGGCGTTGAGACCCAGTACTTC
many TRBJ2-2 TRBD2 15 TRBV5-1 CASSYSGGYGGELFF TGCGCCAGCAGCTACAGCGGGGGGTACGGCGGGGAGCTGTTTTTT
many TRBJ1-2 NA 12 TRBV20-1 CSAPLASYGYTF TGCAGTGCCCCCCTAGCCTCCTATGGCTACACCTTC
many TRBJ2-1 NA 18 TRBV6-5 CASSYSSPQGTLTTSQFF TGTGCCAGCAGTTACTCGAGTCCTCAGGGGACGCTTACCACGTCTCAGTTCTTC
many TRBJ1-6 TRBD1 14 TRBV18 CATSTRQGDSPLHF TGTGCCACCTCGACCAGACAGGGTGATTCACCCCTCCACTTT
medium-sized TRBJ2-4 NA 13 TRBV5-1 CASSAGPKNIQYF TGCGCCAGCAGCGCGGGACCCAAAAACATTCAGTACTTC
many TRBJ2-1 TRBD1 15 TRBV5-5 CASTLTGGSYNEQFF TGTGCCAGCACCCTGACAGGGGGCTCCTACAATGAGCAGTTCTTC
many TRBJ2-5 NA 12 TRBV20-1 CSPYSSVETQYF TGCAGTCCGTACTCCAGCGTAGAGACCCAGTACTTC
NA TRBJ1-3 NA 24 TRBV7-2 CASSFYICSARPEAGGSSGNTIYF NA
many TRBJ1-3 NA 15 TRBV7-2 CASSLGGIQGNTIYF TGTGCCAGCAGCTTAGGAGGGATTCAAGGAAACACCATATATTTT
many TRBJ1-4 NA 16 TRBV14 CASSQDWRGINEKLFF TGTGCCAGCAGCCAAGATTGGCGGGGAATAAATGAAAAACTGTTTTTT
many TRBJ1-5 TRBD1 14 TRBV28 CASSRTGSNQPQHF TGTGCCAGCAGCCGGACAGGGAGCAATCAGCCCCAGCATTTT
NA TRBJ2-5 NA 16 TRBV6-6 CASSYGGWGVGETQYF TGTGCCAGCAGTTATGGGGGGTGGGGGGTAGGAGAGACCCAGTACTTC